Detailed here is one T cell receptor beta chain. Its antigen is not yet known. No much larger clone exists at a distance of one base, and base qualities are not known. Library preparation used the immunoSEQ multiplex PCR assay. For TCR sequencing, RNA was extracted from every sample and reverse transcribed into cDNA to serve as template. SuperScript III was used to make first-strand cDNA, primed with a 2:1 mix of oligo-dT and random hexamers. A synthetic immune receptor repertoire was used to gauge amplification bias, and whatever bias remained was removed computationally. Per the original workflow: After raw reads were preprocessed to remove errors, the CDR3 was defined following IMGT conventions as running from the conserved cysteine to phenylalanine. Clonality was computed by normalizing Shannon entropy by log2 of the number of productive unique TCRs and subtracting the result from 1. Whether each scalp clone was CD4 or CD8 was inferred by checking scalp TCRbeta sequences against the CD4 and CD8 repertoires from sorted blood. TCRdb obtained this table from immuneACCESS and retained in-frame rearrangements with V and J assigned. These tables miss some clones; where compared with another copy, unresolved V genes account for less than half of the shortfall, and the remainder is unexplained. V, J and clone size were drawn from that table, and D and trimming were deduced from the DNA. Counted in this sample were about 250,000 clones; over 45% of them appeared once. Of the sample, about 0.88% is held by the ten largest clones.

The treatment or condition label for this specimen denotes: oral pan-JAK inhibitor, 5-10 mg twice daily. From alopecia areata patients, peripheral blood was collected along with lesional scalp punch biopsies. PBMCs were separated by density centrifugation and stained for CD3, CD4 and CD8, after which CD4+ and CD8+ T cells were sorted on a FACSAria. The CDR3, from cysteine to phenylalanine, totals 15 residues. Kept here is only the CDR3 DNA, which spans 45 bases and is read in frame from base 1. Compared with germline, V lacks 0 bases and J lacks 11 bases; bases without a gene match: 11. The germline V gene yields SGHRS for CDR1 and YFSETQ for CDR2. The sample is drawn from a study of CD8+ T cells in alopecia areata listed by TCRdb under 2018. With respect to the entire study: The treated patients, all with moderate-to-severe alopecia areata, were enrolled in an open-label pilot trial of oral tofacitinib given at 5 to 10 mg twice daily. Scalp tissue and sorted CD4+ and CD8+ peripheral blood T cells from patchy and totalis/universalis alopecia areata patients and from healthy controls were covered by human TCRbeta sequencing. Biopsies were taken from tofacitinib-treated patients at baseline and at 4 and 24 weeks of treatment, and a later scalp biopsy was taken in several of the tofacitinib-treated patients. immunoSEQ multiplex PCR using 35 Vbeta forward primers and 13 Jbeta reverse primers was used to amplify TCRbeta CDR3 regions. Scalp clonality was compared across normal scalp (n=4), patchy alopecia areata scalp (n=8), and alopecia totalis/universalis scalp (n=8). RNA was obtained with the PAXgene miRNA kit for fixed scalp, the miRNeasy kit for PBMCs, and the RNeasy kit for mouse skin. Patients stayed on tofacitinib for 6 to 18 months and then had 6 months of follow-up off drug so that delayed response and recurrence could be assessed. High-throughput TCRbeta sequencing was used to examine T cell clonal expansion in alopecia areata in both the C3H/HeJ mouse model and human patients. The SALT score, which quantifies the percentage of affected scalp surface area, was used to measure disease severity in treated patients.

On the study overall, not on this receptor specifically: Many expanded lesional clones persisted in scalp and blood during tofacitinib treatment, which may partly explain relapse after stopping treatment. Tofacitinib significantly decreased scalp clonality and the number of expanded CD8+ clones among the top 100 scalp clones. Because the treated cohort was small and included a single nonresponder, larger studies are needed to assess links between baseline CD8+ expansion and response. TCR sequences shared between patients were less clear than in mice, possibly partly because of HLA diversity in the patient population. Resident alphabeta T cells in normal human skin are also sequenced, complicating scalp TCR repertoire analysis, unlike mouse skin dominated by gammadelta T cells. Higher clonality and more expanded CD8+ clones were observed in lesional scalp than in normal scalp, particularly in alopecia totalis/universalis, a finding suggestive of antigenic drive.

This material consisted of CD4+ T cells sorted from blood, taken around week 54, from a patient treated with tofacitinib. The chain is made from TRBV5-1 and TRBJ2-3, and 8 junctional nucleotides match TRBD1. The clonotype originates from a human donor with alopecia areata. CDR3 reads: CASSLGFRGRGVQYF. DNA sequence: TGCGCCAGCAGCTTGGGCTTCAGGGGGCGAGGAGTGCAGTATTTT. The CDR3 plus the reference TRBV5-1 and TRBJ2-3 genes for the other parts give the full variable domain: KAGVTQTPRYLIKTRGQQVTLSCSPISGHRSVSWYQQTPGQGLQFLFEYFSETQRNKGNFPGRFSGRQFSNSRSEMNVSTLELGDSALYLCASSLGFRGRGVQYFGPGTRLTVL.